This is a list of T cell receptor beta chains from one sample in a study of OX40 agonist ivuxolimab in advanced cancers. Assay used: immunoSEQ multiplex PCR; TCRdb lists only in-frame clones, some missing. The table lists 50,000 to 75,000 clones, approximately 90% of them singletons. Material: CD4+ or CD8+ T cells sorted from blood, obtained in a trial of the OX40 agonist ivuxolimab. The source is an adult with an advanced solid tumor such as melanoma, head and neck, liver or kidney cancer. The CDR3 runs from the conserved cysteine through the conserved F or W. Fields, in order: clone size, D gene, V gene, J gene, CDR3 protein, CDR3 DNA. The D gene is left open where the match is weak. Size is stated for part of the rows, as once, few or many counts, or as a class when the clone is expanded.

size: .
D: .
V: TRBV7-9
J: TRBJ1-5
CDR3: CASSFEGSHQPQHF
DNA: TGTGCCAGCAGCTTCGAGGGGTCACATCAGCCCCAGCATTTT

size: .
D: .
V: TRBV9
J: TRBJ2-7
CDR3: CASSVEGGSEQYF
DNA: TGTGCCAGCAGCGTAGAGGGGGGAAGCGAGCAGTACTTC

size: .
D: .
V: TRBV6-1
J: TRBJ1-2
CDR3: CASSEVGYGYTF
DNA: TGTGCCAGCAGTGAAGTCGGATATGGCTACACCTTC

size: .
D: .
V: TRBV7-2
J: TRBJ1-2
CDR3: CASSLEQPYGYTF
DNA: TGTGCCAGCAGCTTAGAACAGCCCTATGGCTACACCTTC

size: .
D: .
V: TRBV5-1
J: TRBJ1-1
CDR3: CASSFRTLAEAFF
DNA: TGCGCCAGCAGTTTCAGGACGCTAGCGGAGGCTTTCTTT

size: .
D: .
V: TRBV11-3
J: TRBJ1-1
CDR3: CASSLDGLNTEAFF
DNA: TGTGCCAGCAGCTTAGACGGCTTAAACACTGAAGCTTTCTTT

size: .
D: .
V: TRBV7-2
J: TRBJ1-1
CDR3: CASSVGGANTEAFF
DNA: TGTGCCAGCAGCGTGGGCGGCGCGAACACTGAAGCTTTCTTT

size: .
D: .
V: TRBV5-1
J: TRBJ2-6
CDR3: CASSLRPFGANVLTF
DNA: TGCGCCAGCAGCTTGAGACCTTTTGGGGCCAACGTCCTGACTTTC

size: .
D: .
V: TRBV6-1
J: TRBJ1-2
CDR3: CASSVQRYGYTF
DNA: TGTGCCAGCAGTGTCCAGCGGTATGGCTACACCTTC

size: .
D: .
V: TRBV10-1
J: TRBJ1-4
CDR3: CASSEGRSATNEKLFF
DNA: TGCGCCAGCAGCGAGGGACGGTCAGCAACTAATGAAAAACTGTTTTTT

size: few
D: TRBD1
V: TRBV7-8
J: TRBJ1-1
CDR3: CASSKAGGGTEAFF
DNA: TGTGCCAGCAGTAAAGCAGGGGGAGGCACTGAAGCTTTCTTT

size: .
D: TRBD1
V: TRBV13
J: TRBJ2-7
CDR3: CASSWDRGTYEQYF
DNA: TGTGCCAGCAGCTGGGACAGGGGGACCTACGAGCAGTACTTC

size: .
D: .
V: TRBV28
J: TRBJ2-1
CDR3: CASRPADRPYNEQFF
DNA: TGTGCCAGCAGGCCCGCCGACAGGCCCTACAATGAGCAGTTCTTC

size: .
D: .
V: TRBV18
J: TRBJ2-2
CDR3: CASSPQRGHGELFF
DNA: TGTGCCAGCTCACCTCAAAGGGGTCACGGGGAGCTGTTTTTT

size: .
D: .
V: TRBV18
J: TRBJ2-5
CDR3: CASSKIQPQETQYF
DNA: TGTGCCAGCTCAAAAATACAGCCCCAAGAGACCCAGTACTTC

size: .
D: TRBD1
V: TRBV5-6
J: TRBJ1-2
CDR3: CASSFPGQGASIYGYTF
DNA: TGTGCCAGCAGCTTTCCGGGACAGGGGGCTAGCATTTATGGCTACACCTTC

size: .
D: TRBD2
V: TRBV5-1
J: TRBJ2-1
CDR3: CASSPFLAGGLDPHGNEQFF
DNA: TGCGCCAGCAGCCCATTCCTAGCGGGGGGTCTCGACCCCCACGGCAATGAGCAGTTCTTC

size: once
D: .
V: TRBV7-2
J: TRBJ2-3
CDR3: CASSSSAQNTQYF
DNA: TGTGCCAGCAGCTCCTCCGCCCAAAATACGCAGTATTTT

size: .
D: TRBD1
V: TRBV5-1
J: TRBJ1-6
CDR3: CASSLAQGQGNSPLHF
DNA: TGCGCCAGCAGCTTGGCCCAGGGACAGGGCAATTCACCCCTCCACTTT

size: .
D: .
V: TRBV19
J: TRBJ1-1
CDR3: CASSIGGNLNTEAFF
DNA: TGTGCCAGTAGTATAGGGGGCAATTTGAACACTGAAGCTTTCTTT

size: few
D: .
V: TRBV28
J: TRBJ2-7
CDR3: CASSPRLAGSYEQYF
DNA: TGTGCCAGCAGTCCGCGGTTGGCGGGATCGTACGAGCAGTACTTC

size: .
D: TRBD1
V: TRBV18
J: TRBJ1-5
CDR3: CASSSGQSNQPQHF
DNA: TGTGCCAGCTCATCGGGACAGAGCAATCAGCCCCAGCATTTT

size: .
D: .
V: TRBV5-4
J: TRBJ2-3
CDR3: CASSLGLAATDTQYF
DNA: TGTGCCAGCAGCTTGGGGTTAGCGGCCACAGATACGCAGTATTTT

size: .
D: .
V: TRBV18
J: TRBJ2-1
CDR3: CASSPPEGAVGNEQFF
DNA: TGTGCCAGCTCACCACCGGAGGGGGCCGTTGGCAATGAGCAGTTCTTC

size: .
D: TRBD1
V: TRBV18
J: TRBJ1-1
CDR3: CASSLGQGNTEAFF
DNA: TGTGCCAGCTCGCTCGGACAGGGGAACACTGAAGCTTTCTTT

size: .
D: .
V: TRBV29-1
J: TRBJ1-2
CDR3: CSARGTGSGGYTF
DNA: TGCAGCGCCCGAGGGACCGGTTCGGGGGGCTACACCTTC

size: .
D: TRBD1
V: TRBV4-2
J: TRBJ1-3
CDR3: CASSPGTGFSGNTIYF
DNA: TGTGCCAGCAGCCCCGGGACAGGGTTTTCTGGAAACACCATATATTTT

size: .
D: .
V: TRBV18
J: TRBJ1-1
CDR3: CASSPLGIHTEAFF
DNA: TGTGCCAGCTCACCACTCGGTATTCACACTGAAGCTTTCTTT

size: .
D: .
V: TRBV7-8
J: TRBJ2-1
CDR3: CASSFRRDNEQFF
DNA: TGTGCCAGCAGCTTTAGGCGGGACAATGAGCAGTTCTTC

size: .
D: .
V: TRBV6-1
J: TRBJ1-5
CDR3: CASKFGGNRNQPQHF
DNA: TGTGCCAGCAAATTCGGGGGGAATCGCAATCAGCCCCAGCATTTT

size: .
D: .
V: TRBV19
J: TRBJ1-5
CDR3: CASKSVGGRRQPQHF
DNA: TGTGCCAGTAAATCAGTAGGTGGAAGGCGTCAGCCCCAGCATTTT

size: .
D: .
V: TRBV11-1
J: TRBJ1-4
CDR3: CASSPRRDEKLFF
DNA: TGTGCCAGCAGCCCCAGGAGGGATGAAAAACTGTTTTTT

size: .
D: .
V: TRBV4-2
J: TRBJ1-3
CDR3: CASSQGRSSGNTIYF
DNA: TGTGCCAGCAGCCAAGGCAGGAGCTCTGGAAACACCATATATTTT

size: once
D: .
V: TRBV29-1
J: TRBJ2-3
CDR3: CSVDQQGSSTDTQYF
DNA: TGCAGCGTAGACCAACAGGGCTCTAGCACAGATACGCAGTATTTT

size: .
D: .
V: TRBV6-5
J: TRBJ1-3
CDR3: CASSPYLGGNTIYF
DNA: TGTGCCAGCAGTCCCTATTTGGGGGGGAACACCATATATTTT

size: .
D: .
V: TRBV2
J: TRBJ1-6
CDR3: CASSSLRTADMALHF
DNA: TGTGCCAGCAGTTCCTTGAGGACCGCCGATATGGCCCTCCACTTT

size: once
D: .
V: TRBV19
J: TRBJ2-3
CDR3: CASSIGDYGDTQYF
DNA: TGTGCCAGTAGTATAGGGGATTATGGAGATACGCAGTATTTT

size: once
D: .
V: TRBV18
J: TRBJ2-1
CDR3: CASSPHSGLAQFNEQFF
DNA: TGTGCCAGCTCACCACATAGCGGCCTAGCGCAATTCAATGAGCAGTTCTTC

size: .
D: .
V: TRBV19
J: TRBJ2-7
CDR3: CASSPRGESYEQYF
DNA: TGTGCCAGTAGTCCTAGGGGAGAATCCTACGAGCAGTACTTC

size: once
D: .
V: TRBV28
J: TRBJ2-4
CDR3: CASSFQARGGNIQYF
DNA: TGTGCCAGCAGCTTCCAAGCCCGAGGGGGAAACATTCAGTACTTC

size: few
D: TRBD1
V: TRBV10-1
J: TRBJ1-6
CDR3: CASSRDRGSPLHF
DNA: TGCGCCAGCAGTCGGGACAGGGGTTCACCCCTCCACTTT

size: .
D: TRBD1
V: TRBV19
J: TRBJ2-7
CDR3: CASSRDRASYEQYF
DNA: TGTGCCAGTAGTAGAGACAGGGCCTCCTACGAGCAGTACTTC

size: .
D: .
V: TRBV19
J: TRBJ1-5
CDR3: CASRANSNQPQHF
DNA: TGTGCCAGTAGGGCGAATAGCAATCAGCCCCAGCATTTT

size: .
D: .
V: TRBV29-1
J: TRBJ1-1
CDR3: CSVVSPESGSTEAFF
DNA: TGCAGCGTTGTTTCTCCAGAGTCAGGGAGCACTGAAGCTTTCTTT

size: .
D: TRBD1
V: TRBV2
J: TRBJ1-2
CDR3: CASSETGPQPF
DNA: TGTGCCAGCAGTGAGACAGGGCCCCAGCCCTTC

size: .
D: TRBD2
V: TRBV9
J: TRBJ2-3
CDR3: CASSARGRTDTQYF
DNA: TGTGCCAGCAGCGCCCGCGGGAGGACAGATACGCAGTATTTT

size: .
D: .
V: TRBV6-1
J: TRBJ2-2
CDR3: CASRPGHNTGELFF
DNA: TGTGCCAGCAGACCGGGACATAACACCGGGGAGCTGTTTTTT

size: .
D: .
V: TRBV5-5
J: TRBJ1-6
CDR3: CASRLGVSYNSPLHF
DNA: TGTGCCAGCAGGTTGGGCGTATCCTATAATTCACCCCTCCACTTT

size: .
D: TRBD1
V: TRBV6-1
J: TRBJ1-4
CDR3: CASDSGTVNEKLFF
DNA: TGTGCCAGCGATTCCGGGACAGTAAATGAAAAACTGTTTTTT

size: .
D: .
V: TRBV7-2
J: TRBJ1-5
CDR3: CASSLAGGGNQPQHF
DNA: TGTGCCAGCAGCTTAGCGGGGGGAGGCAATCAGCCCCAGCATTTT

size: .
D: .
V: TRBV10-3
J: TRBJ2-5
CDR3: CAISESAREETQYF
DNA: TGTGCCATCAGTGAGTCGGCTAGGGAAGAGACCCAGTACTTC